This T cell receptor beta chain was retrieved from a study of shared clonotypes between healthy human individuals. Study at large: The study used three CD4 naive, three CD4 memory, two CD8 naive and one CD8 memory plate per donor.

As concerns this clone: Its antigen remains unidentified.

V shed 8 bases and J 4 bases; nucleotides not matched to a gene: 2. CDR1 MNHEY and CDR2 SVGAGI come from the germline V gene. There are 14 residues in the CDR3. Division of CD4+ cells produced a CD45RA+ naive subset and a CD45RA-negative memory subset. The study's findings and limits: Memory subsets had estimated richness that was generally smaller than that of naive subsets.

Here immunoSEQ multiplex PCR was the method, and the copy in TCRdb shows in-frame clones only, minus some. The repertoire holds about 1.4 million clones, roughly 96% seen once, with 1% to 1.5% in the top ten. Sequencing input: naive CD4+ T cells sorted from blood. The sample's subset: CD45RA+ positively selected. This receptor was obtained from a man aged 30-40 years in good health. The V gene is TRBV6-5, the J gene TRBJ2-2, with 12 bases fitting TRBD2. This chain's CDR3 is CASRTSGTTGELFF. The CDR3 DNA reads as TGTGCCAGCCGGACTAGCGGGACCACCGGGGAGCTGTTTTTT.